The 5 T cell receptor beta chains below were found in one sample sequenced in a study of CD8 T cells in ankylosing spondylitis. TCRdb fed the 5' RACE reads into MiXCR, producing one record per CDR3 protein. Among roughly 200,000 distinct CDR3 sequences, around 24% were seen once, and the ten largest hold about 6.9%. Sequences were obtained from blood, either unsorted or a sorted T cell fraction (not recorded which). All receptors come from a male donor with ankylosing spondylitis or in good health (not recorded which).

This clonotype was detected a few times. The V and J genes are TRBV6-1 and TRBJ2-1; 16 bases align to TRBD2. Germline trimming cut 6 bases from V and 12 bases from J; bases unmatched to any gene: 8. CDR3 size: 15 residues. Germline lookup yields CDR1 MNHNS and CDR2 SASEGT. The CDR3 DNA is TGTGCCAGCAGCGGGACTAGCGGGAGGGCCGGTGGGCAGTTCTTC. Protein: CASSGTSGRAGGQFF.

The table lists this clonotype with many counts. The chain carries TRBV27 and TRBJ2-7, with 7 bases aligning to TRBD1. CDR3 length equals 15 residues. The V and J ends lost 2 bases and 1 base, in that order; junction bases with no gene match: 5. The germline CDR1 and CDR2 sequences are MNHEY and SMNVEV (reference sequence). The CDR3 bases are TGTGCCAGCAGTTTACGTGGACAGGCTTCCTACGAGCAGTACTTC. Residues: CASSLRGQASYEQYF.

Many counts were recorded for this clonotype. The V gene is TRBV20-1, the J gene TRBJ1-2; D may be TRBD1 (6 bases). This CDR3 spans 13 amino acids. V was cut by 3 bases and J by 6 bases, with 14 bases left in between. Germline values: CDR1 DFQATT, CDR2 SNEGSKA (reference sequence). CDR3 nucleotide sequence: TGCAGTGCTAGTCGAGGACAGAAGCATGGCTACACCTTC. It specifies CSASRGQKHGYTF.

There are many counts of this clonotype. This sequence joins TRBV6-5 and TRBJ2-5; 8 bases align to TRBD1. Germline loops: CDR1 MNHEY, CDR2 SVGAGI. The CDR3 totals 16 residues. V was clipped by 2 bases and J by 7 bases; unmatched bases: 12. DNA of the CDR3: TGTGCCAGCAGTTACCGGACAGGGACCGAACTCGGGACCCAGTACTTC. This gives the protein CASSYRTGTELGTQYF.

This clonotype came up a few times. The CDR3 sequence: CASRHRGLGFDEQFF. Written as DNA, the CDR3 is TGTGCCAGCAGACACAGAGGGCTTGGTTTTGATGAGCAGTTCTTC. The J gene is TRBJ2-1, the V gene TRBV6-1, with D perhaps matching TRBD2 (5 bases). The V gene's germline CDR1 is MNHNS and CDR2 SASEGT. Trimming removed 6 bases from V and 8 bases from J, with 20 bases in between. This CDR3 has 15 amino acids.